The source of this T cell receptor (beta chain) is a study of cytomegalovirus exposure and HLA in healthy donors (dated by TCRdb to 2016 to 2017). For the study in its entirety: An earlier analysis of approximately 600 of the donors reported approximately 290 Gb of sequence data and 117 million unique TCR beta sequences from about 180 million T cells. An early release covering 550 to 650 HLA-typed donors comprised about 290 gigabases of sequencing data and approximately 80 million unique TCR sequences. Of the roughly 420 genotyped donors, over 80% were placed in the genetic ancestry cluster associated with self-reported Caucasian donors. The study was designed to test whether signatures of past pathogen exposure could be identified by cataloging public T cell receptors. Using immunosequencing, the study profiled T cell repertoires from about 620 subjects and related those repertoires to cytomegalovirus serostatus. Besides the first cohort of roughly 700 subjects, a separate validation cohort made up of some 110 different subjects was used. To predict cytomegalovirus infection status, the study brought together high-throughput TCR immunosequencing, statistical association of individual TCRs with disease status, and machine learning. To study patterns of TCR occurrence, a later analysis re-analyzed previously published TCR beta repertoires from 666 donors and added high-resolution HLA genotyping. Rather than drawing on any new phenotypic data, the later analysis identified candidate immune exposures from TCR beta sequences and the way those sequences occurred across donors. To decide whether each TCR beta V gene segment behaved as functional or pseudogenic, an earlier analysis of some 570 of the donors relied on high-throughput TCR beta sequencing. Donor age, sex, ethnicity and CMV serostatus were collected together with the repertoire data. Genome-wide SNP genotypes for about three fifths of the 666 donors were used in a later genetic analysis, which treated that subset as a discovery cohort. All discovery cohort repertoires had been generated using a single sequencing platform. HLA typing covered class I and class II loci at four-digit resolution. Typing coverage differed by locus: A, B, C, DRB1 and DQB1 were typed in roughly 629-640 donors, DQA1 in 500 to 550, DPA1 in approximately 610, and DPB1 in 472. Five DR-DQ haplotypes were treated as single units for association and clustering because of strong linkage in the cohort. On average, around 200,000 unique TCR beta nucleotide sequences were sequenced per donor among several hundred genotyped donors of the cohort, with approximately 18% of those sequences being non-productive.

The cohort comprised some 730 healthy bone marrow donors. All cohort members were sampled while nominally healthy, although unrecorded immune exposures were likely present. The donor was CMV seropositive and was included in the group of some 290 seropositive cohort members. A peripheral blood sample was provided by each donor, and peripheral blood mononuclear cells were used for TCR beta sequencing. The Qiagen DNeasy Blood Extraction Kit was used to extract genomic DNA from the blood cell samples. What the work shows at the level of the full study, not this receptor alone: Some IMGT-functional V segments, including TRBV6-2 and TRBV6-3, could not be told apart with the 87-base-pair reads, so those segments were excluded. In vitro tests confirmed that a few of the cytomegalovirus-associated TCR beta chains recognize cytomegalovirus antigens. In this cohort, only TCR beta chains were sequenced, and detectable features were limited by the absence of alpha or paired-chain data. Immune exposure information for the cohort was limited to CMV serostatus. Because some donors lacked HLA typing at each locus, the association tests relied only on the typed subset. In an earlier analysis of a few hundred of the donors, most TCR beta V segments were observed in productive rearrangements about 87% or about 30% of the time, broadly matching IMGT annotations. V-gene and J-gene trimming of TCR beta chains was associated with a missense DCLRE1C variant in a later genetic analysis, and the association was replicated in an independent cohort. Roughly uniform sequencing depth across donors was assumed in presence/absence analyses, although this assumption may not hold. In a later analysis, most CMV-associated TCR beta chains were found to appear HLA-restricted, with HLA associations seemingly driven largely by CMV exposure. In a later analysis, HLA-associated TCR beta chains were found to be more clonally expanded and to have lower generation probabilities than equally common non-associated chains. The study listed 164 TCR beta chains as associated with cytomegalovirus. In a later analysis, some 18,000 TCR beta sequences were associated with specific HLA alleles at a false discovery rate of 0.05. Compared with the roughly 710-donor mean, donors in an Asian-associated ancestry cluster had fewer N-insertions in productive TCRs, according to a later genetic analysis. A later analysis reported that several top co-occurrence clusters appeared linked to parvovirus B19, influenza, CMV and Epstein-Barr virus. Most TCR sequences were observed very rarely across donors, whereas some public TCRs were present in many individuals. Cytomegalovirus status was reported to be diagnosed by the classifier with high specificity and sensitivity in both the original and validation cohorts. When HLA alleles, especially DR and DQ, strongly co-occurred, TCR associations were difficult to assign to individual alleles. The sequencing pipeline was judged likely to have produced a cluster of highly shared sequence variants as a technical artifact. Correlated functional status among segregating V segments might be attributable to linkage disequilibrium, but an unknown experimental factor could not be ruled out. Because counts were too low, about 15 rarely observed V segments, including chromosome 9 orphons, were left out of the earlier analysis of roughly 600 of the donors. A further reported finding was that TCR beta sequences accurately predicted the HLA-A and HLA-B alleles for most subjects in the first cohort. According to a later analysis, TCR association rates differed among HLA loci, with DRB1 alleles showing the most associated TCRs and HLA-C alleles showing the fewest. According to the authors, the approach could potentially be generalized to other disease states and immunological phenotypes.

Sequences MNHEY (CDR1) and SVGAGI (CDR2) are obtained from the germline V gene. From its cysteine to its phenylalanine, the CDR3 spans 12 amino acids. The CDR3 DNA has 36 bases and is translated from base 1. A distance of 14 bases separates the germline ends of V and J, which lose 7 bases and 8 bases respectively. The receptor library was made with the immunoSEQ multiplex PCR assay. For the multiplex PCR, a mixture combining 60 forward primers for TCR Vbeta segments and 13 reverse primers for TCR Jbeta segments was used. The CDR3 region of rearranged TCR beta genes was amplified from genomic DNA by a multiplex PCR assay. The Illumina HiSeq System was used to sequence the amplified TCR beta libraries as 87-base-pair reads. On the authors' methods: A later analysis counted about 80 million unique TCR beta chains across the 670 or so repertoires, and some 11 million of these chains were shared by at least two donors. To remove PCR and sequencing errors, raw reads were error-corrected and collapsed into unique sequences using a nearest-neighbor algorithm that merged closely related sequences. CDR3 sequences were aligned to IMGT reference sequences to assign V, D and J gene segments. Each retained sequence needed at least a six-nucleotide match to both a V gene segment and a J gene segment. Rearrangements were called productive when the CDR3 lacked stop codons and stayed in frame with V and J; all others were non-productive. Following IMGT convention, CDR3 was defined as the stretch from the second conserved V-encoded cysteine up to the conserved J-encoded phenylalanine. Sequences without an unambiguous match to a single V gene segment were excluded from the earlier analysis of 450 to 750 of the donors. In an earlier analysis of a few hundred of the donors, V segments were called functional above 56.7% productive rearrangements and were called segregating when the between-donor standard deviation exceeded 5%. A statistical classification framework was developed to diagnose cytomegalovirus status using the catalog of TCR beta chain sequences. In a later analysis, TCR nucleotide sequences were compared against IMGT/GENE-DB human TR gene sequences so that V and J genes could be assigned. In a later analysis, CDR3 sequences and most-parsimonious VDJ recombination scenarios were assigned using the TCRdist pipeline. In a later analysis, each TCR beta chain was defined by its CDR3 amino acid sequence together with its V-gene family, and reads without a unique V-gene family were excluded. To address suspected cross-contamination and a sequencing artifact, a later analysis removed roughly 580 highly shared, low-generation-probability nucleotide sequences. In a later analysis, a clonal expansion index for each public chain was calculated from normalized within-repertoire ranks of inferred template counts. Generation probabilities in a later analysis came from a VDJ recombination model fitted to out-of-frame rearrangements, and those results were checked against IGoR. A later analysis scored TCR-TCR, TCR-HLA and TCR-CMV co-occurrence with hypergeometric tests, applying a repertoire-size bias correction to TCR pairs. To estimate false discovery rates, a later analysis permuted the HLA or CMV assignments 20 times. In a later analysis, co-occurring TCRs were grouped using DBSCAN, with TCRdist sequence similarity added in when clustering inside HLA-allele-positive subsets. Co-occurrence clustering excluded repertoires with fewer than 30,000 or more than 120,000 public chains, plus five with anomalous nucleotide sharing. TCRdb's version of the immuneACCESS table is confined to in-frame rearrangements and falls short of the full clone set. An unresolved V gene accounts for under half of the shortfall where checked; the remainder is of unknown origin. For V, J and clone size, that table is used; D and trimming come from the DNA. Counted in this sample were about 190,000 clones; 80% of them appeared once. Jointly, the top ten make up 6.3% of the sample.

As to this clone: Its antigen is not yet known. There are no base qualities to consult, and no much larger clone falls within one base.

In this chain, TRBV6-5 is recombined with TRBJ1-2; possibly the D gene is TRBD1, per 5 matching bases. This receptor was taken from a man aged 35 to 55 in good health and CMV-seropositive. The sample taken for sequencing was PBMCs. CDR3 loop: CASTSGSRGYTF. The DNA sequence reads TGTGCCAGCACCTCAGGGTCGAGAGGCTACACCTTC.